Listed below are T cell receptor beta chains from one sample, sequenced in a study of blood T cell repertoires in COVID-19. This table comes from immunoSEQ multiplex PCR, and its TCRdb copy is limited to in-frame clones, with some not included. The sample consists of 250,000 to 300,000 clones, roughly nine tenths of them appearing once. Sequenced: peripheral blood. The receptor source for this set is a woman aged 25 to 39 with COVID-19, enrolled during active disease. Both conserved end residues are part of each CDR3. D genes are given only for firm matches. Part of the rows lack a size; the others show once, few, many or a class for expanded clones.

D gene: .
clone size: .
V gene: TRBV2
J gene: TRBJ2-2
CDR3 protein: CASSFGTPNTGELFF
CDR3 DNA: TGTGCCAGCAGTTTTGGGACTCCAAACACCGGGGAGCTGTTTTTT

D gene: TRBD2
clone size: .
V gene: TRBV5-1
J gene: TRBJ2-1
CDR3 protein: CASSLPGGRIYNEQFF
CDR3 DNA: TGCGCCAGCAGCTTGCCAGGCGGGAGAATCTACAATGAGCAGTTCTTC

D gene: .
clone size: once
V gene: TRBV11-2
J gene: TRBJ2-1
CDR3 protein: CASSLDREDEQFF
CDR3 DNA: TGTGCCAGCAGCTTAGATAGGGAGGATGAGCAGTTCTTC

D gene: TRBD1
clone size: .
V gene: TRBV24-1
J gene: TRBJ2-3
CDR3 protein: CATSGQGTDTQYF
CDR3 DNA: TGTGCCACCTCGGGACAGGGTACAGATACGCAGTATTTT

D gene: TRBD2
clone size: few
V gene: TRBV3-1/TRBV3-2
J gene: TRBJ2-1
CDR3 protein: CASSQAGGPGSGYEQFF
CDR3 DNA: TGTGCCAGCAGCCAAGCGGGAGGGCCGGGTTCAGGATATGAGCAGTTCTTC

D gene: .
clone size: .
V gene: TRBV3-1/TRBV3-2
J gene: TRBJ2-1
CDR3 protein: CASSQVGSGFYNEQFF
CDR3 DNA: TGTGCCAGCAGCCAAGTTGGTAGCGGTTTCTACAATGAGCAGTTCTTC

D gene: TRBD1
clone size: once
V gene: TRBV5-1
J gene: TRBJ2-1
CDR3 protein: CASSLGKTGGIYNEQFF
CDR3 DNA: TGCGCCAGCAGCTTGGGGAAGACAGGGGGCATCTACAATGAGCAGTTCTTC

D gene: .
clone size: .
V gene: TRBV4-1
J gene: TRBJ2-7
CDR3 protein: CASSQEPGSYEQYF
CDR3 DNA: TGCGCCAGCAGCCAAGAGCCGGGTTCCTACGAGCAGTACTTC

D gene: .
clone size: .
V gene: TRBV7-2
J gene: TRBJ2-7
CDR3 protein: CASSLRAGVFYEQYF
CDR3 DNA: TGTGCCAGCAGCTTAAGAGCCGGGGTGTTCTACGAGCAGTACTTC

D gene: .
clone size: .
V gene: TRBV12-3/TRBV12-4
J gene: TRBJ1-1
CDR3 protein: CASSFRQDQPAFF
CDR3 DNA: TGTGCCAGCAGTTTCCGACAGGACCAACCAGCTTTCTTT

D gene: TRBD1
clone size: few
V gene: TRBV19
J gene: TRBJ1-1
CDR3 protein: CASSIARGDTEAFF
CDR3 DNA: TGTGCCAGTAGTATCGCCAGGGGGGACACTGAAGCTTTCTTT

D gene: .
clone size: .
V gene: TRBV5-1
J gene: TRBJ2-1
CDR3 protein: CASGLGDSYNEQFF
CDR3 DNA: TGCGCCAGCGGACTTGGGGACTCCTACAATGAGCAGTTCTTC

D gene: TRBD1
clone size: .
V gene: TRBV27
J gene: TRBJ2-7
CDR3 protein: CASSWTGGSYEQYF
CDR3 DNA: TGTGCCAGCAGTTGGACAGGGGGTTCCTACGAGCAGTACTTC

D gene: TRBD2
clone size: .
V gene: TRBV9
J gene: TRBJ2-1
CDR3 protein: CASSPRLAGVYNEQFF
CDR3 DNA: TGTGCCAGCAGCCCCCGACTAGCGGGAGTTTACAATGAGCAGTTCTTC

D gene: .
clone size: once
V gene: TRBV27
J gene: TRBJ2-2
CDR3 protein: CASSLSIVVGASGELFF
CDR3 DNA: TGTGCCAGCAGTTTATCTATCGTTGTGGGAGCCTCCGGGGAGCTGTTTTTT

D gene: TRBD1
clone size: once
V gene: TRBV28
J gene: TRBJ1-2
CDR3 protein: CASSIPGGLGYTF
CDR3 DNA: TGTGCCAGCAGTATCCCAGGGGGCTTGGGCTACACCTTC

D gene: TRBD2
clone size: .
V gene: TRBV5-1
J gene: TRBJ2-3
CDR3 protein: CASSTAGDVVDTQYF
CDR3 DNA: TGCGCCAGCTCCACAGCGGGAGACGTTGTTGATACGCAGTATTTT

D gene: .
clone size: .
V gene: TRBV29-1
J gene: TRBJ1-5
CDR3 protein: CSVADGINQPQHF
CDR3 DNA: TGCAGCGTTGCCGACGGGATCAATCAGCCCCAGCATTTT

D gene: .
clone size: .
V gene: TRBV6-1
J gene: TRBJ1-5
CDR3 protein: CASSATGLEGNQPQHF
CDR3 DNA: TGTGCCAGCAGTGCCACAGGGTTGGAAGGCAATCAGCCCCAGCATTTT

D gene: .
clone size: .
V gene: TRBV5-1
J gene: TRBJ1-1
CDR3 protein: CASSLEAGMNTEAFF
CDR3 DNA: TGCGCCAGCAGCTTGGAGGCAGGGATGAACACTGAAGCTTTCTTT